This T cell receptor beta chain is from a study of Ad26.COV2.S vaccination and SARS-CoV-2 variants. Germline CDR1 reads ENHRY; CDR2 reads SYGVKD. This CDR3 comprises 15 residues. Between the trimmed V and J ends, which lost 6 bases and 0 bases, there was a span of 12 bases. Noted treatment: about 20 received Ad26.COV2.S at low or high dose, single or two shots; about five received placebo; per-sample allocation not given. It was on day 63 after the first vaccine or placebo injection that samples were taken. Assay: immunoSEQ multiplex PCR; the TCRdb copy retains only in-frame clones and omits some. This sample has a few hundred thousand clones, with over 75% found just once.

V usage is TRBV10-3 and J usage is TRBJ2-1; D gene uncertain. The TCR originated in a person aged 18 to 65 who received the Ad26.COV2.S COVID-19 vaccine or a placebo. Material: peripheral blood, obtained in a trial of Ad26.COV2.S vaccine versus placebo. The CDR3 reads CAIRGDLSSYNEQFF. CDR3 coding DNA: TGTGCCATCAGAGGCGACTTGAGCTCCTACAATGAGCAGTTCTTC.